The rows below give T cell receptor beta chains drawn from one sample of a study of persistence of HIV-infected CD4 T cells. These receptors have no known antigen. Data came from immunoSEQ multiplex PCR; TCRdb stores just in-frame clones and leaves some out. The profile shows nearly 20,000 clones, around three fifths of them singletons. Sequences were derived from CD4+ T cells sorted from PBMCs after roughly 18-hour stimulation, sampled from a patient who received antiretroviral therapy. The source of these receptors is an adult woman with HIV who was CMV-seropositive. CDR3s include the opening cysteine and the closing phenylalanine or tryptophan. A D gene is named only where the DNA matches it firmly. Rows give clone size only sometimes, using once, few, many, or a class for an expanded clone.

j_call: TRBJ1-1
d_call: -
clone_size: few
v_call: TRBV7-3
cdr3_nt: TGTGCCAGCAGCCTTCCCCAACCTTTGACGGTGAACACTGAAGCTTTCTTT
cdr3_aa: CASSLPQPLTVNTEAFF

j_call: TRBJ1-3
d_call: -
clone_size: once
v_call: TRBV19
cdr3_nt: TGTGCCACCGAACCGGGACGGCACTCTGGAAACACCATATATTTT
cdr3_aa: CATEPGRHSGNTIYF

j_call: TRBJ2-1
d_call: -
clone_size: -
v_call: TRBV5-1
cdr3_nt: TGCGCCAGCAGTCCGGACAGGGAGGGCAATGAGCAGTTCTTC
cdr3_aa: CASSPDREGNEQFF

j_call: TRBJ1-1
d_call: -
clone_size: medium-sized
v_call: TRBV7-3
cdr3_nt: TGTGCCAGCAGCTTAAGTCCAGCAATGAACACTGAAGCTTTCTTT
cdr3_aa: CASSLSPAMNTEAFF

j_call: TRBJ2-5
d_call: -
clone_size: -
v_call: TRBV12-5
cdr3_nt: TGTGCTAGTGCTGGAGGGGGCGGGGGACAAGAGACCCAGTACTTC
cdr3_aa: CASAGGGGGQETQYF

j_call: TRBJ2-5
d_call: -
clone_size: few
v_call: TRBV21-1
cdr3_nt: TGTGCCAGCAGCAAACGACTAGCGGGGGGCATCGGTCAAGAGACCCAGTACTTC
cdr3_aa: CASSKRLAGGIGQETQYF

j_call: TRBJ1-1
d_call: -
clone_size: -
v_call: TRBV4-1
cdr3_nt: TGCGCCAGCAGGGGACACCTTCTTAACACTGAAGCTTTCTTT
cdr3_aa: CASRGHLLNTEAFF

j_call: TRBJ1-4
d_call: -
clone_size: -
v_call: TRBV6-1
cdr3_nt: TGTGCCAGCAGTGCCCGGCCAGAGGAAAAACTGTTTTTT
cdr3_aa: CASSARPEEKLFF

j_call: TRBJ2-7
d_call: -
clone_size: -
v_call: TRBV2
cdr3_nt: TGTGCCAGCAGTGAAGGCTCAATTATCCACGAGCAGTACTTC
cdr3_aa: CASSEGSIIHEQYF

j_call: TRBJ1-5
d_call: -
clone_size: -
v_call: TRBV10-3
cdr3_nt: TGTGCCATCAGTGAGTCTACAGGTCAGCCCCAGCATTTT
cdr3_aa: CAISESTGQPQHF

j_call: TRBJ1-4
d_call: -
clone_size: few
v_call: TRBV19
cdr3_nt: TGTGCCAGTAGTGTCCGGGACCGAGAAAAACTGTTTTTT
cdr3_aa: CASSVRDREKLFF

j_call: TRBJ1-2
d_call: -
clone_size: -
v_call: TRBV29-1
cdr3_nt: TGCAGCCTCGGGACGCCCGCTTCGGGCGGCTACACCTTC
cdr3_aa: CSLGTPASGGYTF

j_call: TRBJ1-2
d_call: -
clone_size: -
v_call: TRBV11-1
cdr3_nt: TGTGCCAGCAGCTTAGCCATTACGTATGGCTACACCTTC
cdr3_aa: CASSLAITYGYTF

j_call: TRBJ1-6
d_call: -
clone_size: -
v_call: TRBV7-9
cdr3_nt: TGTGCCAGCAGCTTGAACAGGGATTCACCCCTCCACTTT
cdr3_aa: CASSLNRDSPLHF

j_call: TRBJ2-7
d_call: TRBD1
clone_size: -
v_call: TRBV30
cdr3_nt: TGTGCCTTTTCAACAGGGGGAAACTACGAGCAGTACTTC
cdr3_aa: CAFSTGGNYEQYF

j_call: TRBJ1-2
d_call: TRBD1
clone_size: -
v_call: TRBV6-5
cdr3_nt: TGTGCCAGCAGAGACAGGGTGGATGGCTACACCTTC
cdr3_aa: CASRDRVDGYTF

j_call: TRBJ2-1
d_call: TRBD1
clone_size: -
v_call: TRBV5-4
cdr3_nt: TGTGCCAGCAGCTTCCTCCTGACAGGGGGCTCCTACAATGAGCAGTTCTTC
cdr3_aa: CASSFLLTGGSYNEQFF

j_call: TRBJ1-5
d_call: -
clone_size: few
v_call: TRBV29-1
cdr3_nt: TGCAGCGTTACAGGGAATAGCAATCAGCCCCAGCATTTT
cdr3_aa: CSVTGNSNQPQHF

j_call: TRBJ2-3
d_call: TRBD2
clone_size: -
v_call: TRBV11-1
cdr3_nt: TGTGCCAGCAGTATTGGACTAGCGGGGGATGTTGATACGCAGTATTTT
cdr3_aa: CASSIGLAGDVDTQYF

j_call: TRBJ1-1
d_call: TRBD1
clone_size: -
v_call: TRBV5-8
cdr3_nt: TGTGCCAGCAGCACCTGGACAGGGCGGACTGAAGCTTTCTTT
cdr3_aa: CASSTWTGRTEAFF

j_call: TRBJ1-2
d_call: TRBD1
clone_size: -
v_call: TRBV12-3/TRBV12-4
cdr3_nt: TGTGCCAGCAGTTCACAGGGGGGCTATGGCTACACCTTC
cdr3_aa: CASSSQGGYGYTF

j_call: TRBJ1-2
d_call: -
clone_size: -
v_call: TRBV5-1
cdr3_nt: TGCGCCAGCAGCTTGGCACAGGGCCCCTATGGCTACACCTTC
cdr3_aa: CASSLAQGPYGYTF

j_call: TRBJ2-1
d_call: -
clone_size: -
v_call: TRBV7-8
cdr3_nt: TGTGCCAGCAGCTTAACGCGCAATGAGCAGTTCTTC
cdr3_aa: CASSLTRNEQFF

j_call: TRBJ1-1
d_call: TRBD1
clone_size: -
v_call: TRBV28
cdr3_nt: TGTGCCAGCAGTTTATTGCAGGGGACAGGGGGTACTGAAGCTTTCTTT
cdr3_aa: CASSLLQGTGGTEAFF

j_call: TRBJ2-7
d_call: TRBD1
clone_size: once
v_call: TRBV7-3
cdr3_nt: TGTGCCAGCAGCTCCGGGACAGGGGGCGACTACGAGCAGTACTTC
cdr3_aa: CASSSGTGGDYEQYF

j_call: TRBJ1-1
d_call: TRBD1
clone_size: -
v_call: TRBV11-3
cdr3_nt: TGTGCCAGCAGCTTAGAAAACAGGGGCGGACTTGAAGCTTTCTTT
cdr3_aa: CASSLENRGGLEAFF

j_call: TRBJ1-2
d_call: -
clone_size: few
v_call: TRBV3-1/TRBV3-2
cdr3_nt: TGTGCCAGCAGCCAAGCTGTCAACTATGGCTACACCTTC
cdr3_aa: CASSQAVNYGYTF

j_call: TRBJ1-2
d_call: -
clone_size: -
v_call: TRBV20-1
cdr3_nt: TGCAGTGCTAGAGACTCCCTGGGACAACGCTTC
cdr3_aa: CSARDSLGQRF

j_call: TRBJ2-5
d_call: -
clone_size: -
v_call: TRBV6-5
cdr3_nt: TGTGCCAGCAGTTCCCCCCGGTCTAAGGAGGAGACCCAGTACTTC
cdr3_aa: CASSSPRSKEETQYF

j_call: TRBJ2-5
d_call: -
clone_size: -
v_call: TRBV18
cdr3_nt: TGTGCCAGCTCACCCCCGGGAAGAGGATTTCAAGAGACCCAGTACTTC
cdr3_aa: CASSPPGRGFQETQYF

j_call: TRBJ1-1
d_call: TRBD1
clone_size: once
v_call: TRBV4-2
cdr3_nt: TGTGCCAGCAGCCAAGTCCTCAGGGGGGAGGGCTTTAACACTGAAGCTTTCTTT
cdr3_aa: CASSQVLRGEGFNTEAFF

j_call: TRBJ2-1
d_call: TRBD1
clone_size: -
v_call: TRBV24-1
cdr3_nt: TGTGCCACCAGTGATGCGACAGGGTGGGACACCTACAATGAGCAGTTCTTC
cdr3_aa: CATSDATGWDTYNEQFF